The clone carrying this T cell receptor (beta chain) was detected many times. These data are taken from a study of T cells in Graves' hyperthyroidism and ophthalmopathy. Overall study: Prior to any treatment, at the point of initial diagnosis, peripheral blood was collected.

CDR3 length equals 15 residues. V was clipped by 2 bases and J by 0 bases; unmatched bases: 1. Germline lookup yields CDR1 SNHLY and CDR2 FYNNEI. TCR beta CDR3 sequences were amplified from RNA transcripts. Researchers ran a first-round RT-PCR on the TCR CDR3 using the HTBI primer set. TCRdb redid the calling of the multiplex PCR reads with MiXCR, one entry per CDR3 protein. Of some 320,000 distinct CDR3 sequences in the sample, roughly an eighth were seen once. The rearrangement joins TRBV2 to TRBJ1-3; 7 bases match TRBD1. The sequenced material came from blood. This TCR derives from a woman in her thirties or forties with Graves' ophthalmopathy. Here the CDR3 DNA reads TGTGCCAGCAGTGAAAACAGGGGCTCTGGAAACACCATATATTTT. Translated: CASSENRGSGNTIYF.